The sequence of this TCR beta chain was determined in a study of vaccination and CD4 T cells after COVID-19. The study, taken as a whole, reports: Convalescent patients had 304 of 307 vaccine-specific clones showing spike mono-reactivity. There was no significant change from roughly 22 to 38 median reactive clonotypes.

Germline values: CDR1 SQVTM, CDR2 ANQGSEA. The CDR3 spans 12 residues. V was pared by 4 bases and J by 6 bases, with 10 bases between. Documented treatment: approximately nine-day PBMC culture with coronavirus spike peptide pools or control peptides (ViraFEST assay). The collection of CD4+ T cells from the unexposed donor took place before the COVID-19 pandemic (2011-2018). Days 3 and 7 saw half the medium swapped for fresh IL-2 medium. Four cold-coronavirus spikes, along with SARS-CoV-2 S/N, were used to probe unexposed-donor CD4+ T cells, cells permitting. Cultured CD4+ T-cell DNA underwent Oncomine TCR Beta short-read sequencing. TCRdb ran MiXCR on the PCR reads and lists one entry per CDR3 protein. Of some 7,000 distinct CDR3 sequences listed, roughly 36% are singletons. A word on this clonotype: Its cognate antigen is unknown.

Sequences were obtained from CD4+ T cells from blood, cultured in vitro. The receptor's source is a human donor in good health. This chain connects TRBV29-1 to TRBJ2-1; D is ambiguous. The CDR3 is CSVGDWINEQFF. The CDR3 DNA follows: TGCAGCGTTGGGGATTGGATCAATGAGCAGTTCTTC.